A single sample gave rise to the 21 T cell receptor beta chains below, sequenced in a study of blood T cell repertoires in COVID-19. Here immunoSEQ multiplex PCR was the method, and the copy in TCRdb shows in-frame clones only, minus some. The table includes around 60,000 clones, roughly 71% detected once. Sequences were obtained from peripheral blood. The receptor source for this set is a human donor in a cohort sampled during active COVID-19.

The sample holds a few counts of this clone. This chain uses TRBV2 with TRBJ1-1; a weak D match, TRBD1 (6 bases). Per the germline V gene, CDR1 is SNHLY and CDR2 is FYNNEI. This CDR3 is built from 14 residues. With 8 bases removed from V and 3 bases from J, the gap between germline ends came to 16 bases. The CDR3 bases are TGTGCCAGCGTTTACAGGGAGGGGTACACTGAAGCTTTCTTT. Its translation: CASVYREGYTEAFF.

This sequence joins TRBV6-4 and TRBJ2-1, with 12 bases fitting TRBD2. Germline trimming cut 6 bases from V and 7 bases from J; bases unmatched to any gene: 10. Germline V lookup: CDR1 MRHNA, CDR2 SNTAGT. CDR3 length equals 16 residues. CDR3 bases: TGTGCCAGCAGCGCTAGCGGGGGGGCTCCTGGAAATGAGCAGTTCTTC. Translating gives CASSASGGAPGNEQFF.

The rearrangement joins TRBV13 to TRBJ1-4, with a tentative D call TRBD1 (5 bases). CDR3 size: 14 residues. The germline V and J ends were trimmed by 5 bases and 3 bases, with 10 bases remaining between them. Germline V gives CDR1 PRHDT, CDR2 FYEKMQ (reference sequence). CDR3 protein: CASSDGGANEKLFF. The CDR3 DNA is TGTGCCAGCAGCGATGGGGGGGCTAATGAAAAACTGTTTTTT.

The chain is built from TRBV5-1 and TRBJ2-7, with a weak D call TRBD1 (6 bases). V lost 3 bases and J lost 9, with 19 bases in between. Germline V gene data show CDR1 as SGHRS and CDR2 as YFSETQ. The CDR3 is made up of 14 amino acids. The CDR3 DNA reads TGCGCCAGCAGCTCTCTGGTAGGGGGAGATGGGCAGTACTTC. This codes for CASSSLVGGDGQYF.

This clone has just one count. The chain employs TRBV9 and TRBJ2-7; TRBD2 matches 7 bases. This CDR3 has 16 residues. J was trimmed by 1 base and V by 0 bases; bases with no gene match: 7. Germline V gene lookup returns CDR1 SGDLS and CDR2 YYNGEE. CDR3 sequence: CASSVEGLAESYEQYF. The DNA of the CDR3 is TGTGCCAGCAGCGTAGAAGGGCTAGCGGAGTCCTACGAGCAGTACTTC.

The rearrangement joins TRBV6-5 to TRBJ2-1, with 7 bases matching TRBD2. CDR1 is MNHEY and CDR2 is SVGAGI in the germline V gene. V was pared by 6 bases and J by 0 bases, with 2 bases of the junction left unmatched. The CDR3 runs 14 residues. This chain's CDR3 is CASSRDYSYNEQFF. The CDR3 DNA reads as TGTGCCAGCAGCCGGGACTACTCCTACAATGAGCAGTTCTTC.

CDR3 nucleotide sequence: TGTGCCAGCAGCTTAGAAGGACAGGGGGCACAAGAGACCCAGTACTTC. This gives the protein CASSLEGQGAQETQYF. The gene calls are TRBV13 and TRBJ2-5, with 11 bases lining up with TRBD1. The CDR3 consists of 16 residues. J gave up 2 bases and V 1 base, and 3 bases lay outside the gene matches. Germline lookup yields CDR1 PRHDT and CDR2 FYEKMQ (reference sequence).

The genes are TRBV7-8 and TRBJ1-1; 8 bases are a match to TRBD1. CDR1 SGHVS and CDR2 FQNEAQ come from the germline V gene. The length of the CDR3 is 15 residues. V shed 5 bases and J 2 bases; nucleotides not matched to a gene: 7. The CDR3 DNA reads TGTGCCAGCAGCCTCCCAGACAGGGGAAACACTGAAGCTTTCTTT. Protein sequence: CASSLPDRGNTEAFF.

This sequence joins TRBV19 and TRBJ1-2; 7 nucleotides match TRBD1. V gave up 10 bases and J gave up 1 base; unmatched junction bases: 12. The CDR3 has 15 residues. The germline CDR1 and CDR2 sequences are LNHDA and SQIVND (reference sequence). CDR3 protein: CATTGQEHYNYGYTF. In nucleotides, the CDR3 is TGTGCCACCACCGGACAGGAACACTATAACTATGGCTACACCTTC. Together with reference TRBV19 and TRBJ1-2, the CDR3 gives the full variable domain: DGGITQSPKYLFRKEGQNVTLSCEQNLNHDAMYWYRQDPGQGLRLIYYSQIVNDFQKGDIAEGYSVSREKKESFPLTVTSAQKNPTAFYLCATTGQEHYNYGYTFGSGTRLTVV.

The sample holds a few counts of this clone. V gene TRBV5-1 combines with J gene TRBJ2-1, with 9 bases matching TRBD2. V shed 3 bases, J shed 14 bases, and the junction held 12 bases outside the gene matches. This CDR3 has 14 residues. The V gene's germline CDR1 is SGHRS and CDR2 YFSETQ. CDR3 region: CASSSGGGRDREFF. As DNA, the CDR3 is TGCGCCAGCAGCTCCGGCGGCGGGAGGGACCGGGAGTTCTTC.

The chain joins TRBV7-9 to TRBJ2-3, with 9 positions matching TRBD2. The CDR3 is 16 amino acids. Per germline, CDR1 SEHNR and CDR2 FQNEAQ (reference sequence). Unmatched junction bases numbered 5, after V lost 1 base and J lost 3 bases. Here the CDR3 reads CASSLEGLALTDTQYF. In DNA form, the CDR3 reads TGTGCCAGCAGCTTAGAGGGACTAGCCTTAACAGATACGCAGTATTTT. Variable domain in full (rest from reference TRBV7-9 and TRBJ2-3): DTGVSQNPRHKITKRGQNVTFRCDPISEHNRLYWYRQTLGQGPEFLTYFQNEAQLEKSRLLSDRFSAERPKGSFSTLEIQRTEQGDSAMYLCASSLEGLALTDTQYFGPGTRLTVL.

The rearrangement uses TRBV19 and TRBJ2-3, with D tentatively TRBD2 (6 bases). Germline assignment: CDR1 LNHDA and CDR2 SQIVND (reference sequence). CDR3 size: 15 residues. V gave up 1 base and J gave up 4 bases, with 12 bases separating them. CDR3 protein: CASSIGQDYSDTQYF. The CDR3 DNA reads as TGTGCCAGTAGTATAGGGCAGGACTACTCAGATACGCAGTATTTT.

The chain employs TRBV6-2 or TRBV6-3 and TRBJ1-1, with D perhaps TRBD1 (5 bases). V lost 0 bases, J lost 4 bases, and 9 bases lay in between. CDR1 is MNHEY and CDR2 is SVGEGT in the germline V gene. CDR3 length equals 14 residues. The DNA of the CDR3 is TGTGCCAGCAGTTACTCCTGGGGGGGCACTGAAGCTTTCTTT. It encodes CASSYSWGGTEAFF.

This clone was seen just once. The chain links TRBV19 to TRBJ2-3; the match to TRBD2 covers 9 bases. Germline V gene data show CDR1 as LNHDA and CDR2 as SQIVND (reference sequence). The CDR3 covers 18 residues. V lost 3 bases to trimming and J lost 2 bases; unmatched junction nucleotides: 12. CDR3 residues: CASSISASGESFTDTQYF. CDR3 coding DNA: TGTGCCAGTAGTATTTCGGCTAGCGGGGAATCCTTCACAGATACGCAGTATTTT.

V gene TRBV7-9 combines with J gene TRBJ2-1; unclear D gene. In germline, CDR1 is SEHNR, CDR2 FQNEAQ (reference sequence). The CDR3 consists of 12 residues. V dropped 1 base and J dropped 9 bases, with 7 bases sitting between them. This CDR3 reads CASSLDIGEQFF. CDR3 nucleotide sequence: TGTGCCAGCAGCTTAGATATCGGTGAGCAGTTCTTC.

The genes are TRBV10-1 and TRBJ2-1, with D possibly TRBD2 on 5 matching bases. The CDR3 runs to 15 residues. CDR1 is WNHNN, CDR2 SYGVQD, per germline (reference sequence). V lost 7 bases and J lost 2, with 15 bases in between. The DNA of the CDR3 is TGCGCCAGCACCGCCCGGACTTACACCTACAATGAGCAGTTCTTC. This gives the protein CASTARTYTYNEQFF.

The J gene is TRBJ2-3, the V gene TRBV9; 7 bases line up with TRBD1. V lost 0 bases, J lost 4 bases, and 2 bases stayed unmatched. Germline V gives CDR1 SGDLS, CDR2 YYNGEE. The CDR3 spans 14 residues. The CDR3 nucleotides read TGTGCCAGCAGCGTAGGAACAGGGGCAGATACGCAGTATTTT. Its translation: CASSVGTGADTQYF.

This chain connects TRBV28 to TRBJ1-1; D gene ambiguous. V shed 6 bases and J shed 1 base, with 9 bases lying between them. This CDR3 spans 13 amino acids. The germline V gene encodes CDR1 MDHEN and CDR2 SYDVKM. The CDR3 loop is CASSLYPNTEAFF. The CDR3 nucleotides are TGTGCCAGCAGCCTTTATCCGAACACTGAAGCTTTCTTT.

The gene calls are TRBV5-6 and TRBJ1-3; TRBD1 might be the D (6 bases). V was pared by 4 bases and J by 4 bases, with 15 bases between. CDR1 and CDR2 (germline): SGHDT, YYEEEE. CDR3 length: 15 residues. CDR3 DNA: TGTGCCAGCAGCAACCTCAGACAGGCCGGAAACACCATATATTTT. It yields the protein CASSNLRQAGNTIYF.

This chain connects TRBV3-1 (or the pseudogene TRBV3-2) to TRBJ2-7; D is unresolved. This CDR3 spans 16 amino acids. Trimming took 0 bases from V and 0 from J, leaving 12 bases between them. Per germline, CDR1 LGHDT and CDR2 YNNKEL (reference sequence). For the CDR3, the DNA is TGTGCCAGCAGCCAAGAGTGGGCGACCCTCTCCTACGAGCAGTACTTC. Residues: CASSQEWATLSYEQYF.

The CDR3 is CASSQERDRDTEAFF. CDR3 DNA: TGTGCCAGCAGCCAAGAAAGGGACAGGGACACTGAAGCTTTCTTT. This chain joins TRBV4-2 and TRBJ1-1; 9 nucleotides align to TRBD1. The junction had 2 bases not matched to a gene; V was cut back by 0 bases and J by 3 bases. CDR1 is LGHNA and CDR2 is YNFKEQ in the germline V gene. This CDR3 has 15 residues.